The TCR beta chain under discussion was sequenced for a study of blood T cell repertoires in COVID-19. Per the germline V gene, CDR1 is LGHNT and CDR2 is FRNRAP. The junction had 12 bases not matched to a gene; V was cut back by 1 base and J by 9 bases. There are 17 residues in the CDR3. Measured with immunoSEQ multiplex PCR; TCRdb has only the in-frame clones, and not every one. The repertoire holds approximately 60,000 clones, with 70% to 80% as singletons. Sequencing used peripheral blood. The origin of this receptor is a man aged 50-59 years with active or convalescent COVID-19. The rearrangement joins TRBV12-5 to TRBJ1-5, with TRBD1 matching 10 bases. CDR3 region: CASGLGGAGQGITPQHF. CDR3 sequence (DNA): TGTGCTAGTGGTTTGGGGGGAGCGGGACAGGGGATCACGCCCCAGCATTTT.